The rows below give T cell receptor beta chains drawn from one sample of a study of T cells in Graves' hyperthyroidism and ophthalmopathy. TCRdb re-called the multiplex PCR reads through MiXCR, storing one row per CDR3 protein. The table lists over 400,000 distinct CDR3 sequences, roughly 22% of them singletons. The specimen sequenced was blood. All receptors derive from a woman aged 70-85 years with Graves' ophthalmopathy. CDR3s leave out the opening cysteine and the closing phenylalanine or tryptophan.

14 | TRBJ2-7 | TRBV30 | AWSVPYRKIVYEQY
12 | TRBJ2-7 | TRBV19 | ASSRAGGPHEQY
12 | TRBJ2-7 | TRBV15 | ATSSRTSSREQY
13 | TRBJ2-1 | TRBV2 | ASSGPGLALSEQF
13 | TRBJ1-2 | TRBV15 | ATSRDTGRREGYT
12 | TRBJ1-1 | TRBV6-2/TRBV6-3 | ASSYPPRATEAF
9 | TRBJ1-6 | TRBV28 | ASTGRSPLH
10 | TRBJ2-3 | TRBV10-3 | AISGTDYTQY
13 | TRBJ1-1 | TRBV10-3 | AIRPDRPAGTEAF
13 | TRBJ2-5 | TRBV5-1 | ASSLSSGGRETQY
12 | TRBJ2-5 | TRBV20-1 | SARDSGTQETQY
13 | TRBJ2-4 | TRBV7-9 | ASSLGGNRGNIQY
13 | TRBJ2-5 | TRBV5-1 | ASSWGDRAQETQY
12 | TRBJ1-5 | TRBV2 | ASSVQGRNQPQH
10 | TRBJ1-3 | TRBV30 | ACARPGNTIY
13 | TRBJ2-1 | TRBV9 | ASSVGSGLYNEQF